This TCR beta chain was recorded in a study of T cells after yellow fever vaccination. This clonotype was seen a few times. The antigen is not known. General study points: The study re-detected most primary-vaccination clones after the booster (around 96% CD4, 80% to 90% CD8).

This CDR3 contains 14 residues. CDR1 is MNHEY, CDR2 SVGEGT, per germline. Trimming pared 7 bases from V and 2 bases from J, leaving 14 bases between. Researchers made TCR cDNA using 5'RACE template switching, and this step added a universal primer site and UMIs. TCRdb re-called the 5' RACE reads through MiXCR, storing one row per CDR3 protein. The sample yields some 390,000 distinct CDR3 sequences, approximately 6% seen once. The TCR originated in a man aged 30-40 years who received the YFV17D yellow fever vaccine. The chain couples TRBV6-2 or TRBV6-3 to TRBJ1-1; D ambiguous. The sample in question was PBMCs, obtained 5 days after the yellow fever booster vaccination. The CDR3 protein is CASTPVVSNTEAFF. The CDR3 DNA is TGTGCCAGCACCCCGGTGGTCAGCAACACTGAAGCTTTCTTT.